This entry features one T cell receptor beta chain sequence. What it binds is not known. These data belong to a study of immune cell composition in non-small cell lung cancer. Study observations and caveats: It was not proven that tumour-reactive clones equal dominant tumour-associated clones. Tumour-associated clones >0.5% occurred in under 35% of adenocarcinomas, approximately 74% of squamous. Lung adenocarcinomas had lower top 10 clone scores and clonality than squamous tumours.

CDR3 length: 14 amino acids. CDR1 and CDR2 from the germline V gene are SEHNR and FQNEAQ (reference sequence). Trimming cost V 1 base and J 7 bases, with 11 bases left between them. Sequencing was performed with immunoSEQ multiplex PCR; in TCRdb, only in-frame clones are kept and a portion is missing. This sample has about 1,500 clones, with roughly 77% found just once. The chain has TRBV7-9 and TRBJ2-1, with D perhaps TRBD1 (5 bases). The sequence was obtained from a human donor with non-small cell lung cancer. The specimen sequenced was lung tumor tissue. CDR3 DNA sequence: TGTGCCAGCAGCTTAGTAACAGGTCGTAATGAGCAGTTCTTC. It codes for CASSLVTGRNEQFF.